The 26 T cell receptor beta chains below come from one sample, sequenced in a study of PD-L1 blockade in urothelial cancer. The assay was immunoSEQ multiplex PCR, and TCRdb's table has in-frame clones only and misses some. Here the sample spans 85,000 to 130,000 clones, around 93% being singletons. The source material was PBMCs, sampled around atezolizumab (anti-PD-L1) treatment. These receptors were taken from a woman of 80 years or more with urothelial cancer.

The chain combines TRBV15 with TRBJ2-7; TRBD1 matches at 11 bases. Germline V gives CDR1 LNHNV, CDR2 YYDKDF (reference sequence). The CDR3 has 19 amino acids. The trim removed 0 bases at V and 2 bases at J, leaving 12 bases unmatched. CDR3 DNA: TGTGCCACCAGCAGAGATGTACCGTCGGGACAGGGGGATCCCTACGAGCAGTACTTC. This codes for CATSRDVPSGQGDPYEQYF.

The V and J genes are TRBV6-1 and TRBJ1-5; TRBD1 agrees at 7 bases. V lost 4 bases, J lost 0 bases, and 12 bases stayed unmatched. Germline-derived CDR1 and CDR2 are MNHNS and SASEGT. The CDR3 covers 18 residues. CDR3 residues: CASSVGTAAQYSNQPQHF. The CDR3 DNA is TGTGCCAGCAGTGTTGGGACAGCCGCCCAATATAGCAATCAGCCCCAGCATTTT.

The chain is built from TRBV5-1 and TRBJ1-1; possibly TRBD1 for D (6 bases). Trimming shortened V by 4 bases and J by 1 base, and 11 bases separated the two germline ends. The germline V gene encodes CDR1 SGHRS and CDR2 YFSETQ. CDR3 length equals 14 residues. The CDR3 DNA reads as TGCGCCAGCAGCCCGGGACACCAGAACACTGAAGCTTTCTTT. Protein sequence: CASSPGHQNTEAFF.

The genes are TRBV27 and TRBJ1-2; D perhaps matches TRBD1 (6 bases). V lost 5 bases and J 6 bases, leaving 19 bases between the germline ends. The germline CDR1 and CDR2 sequences are MNHEY and SMNVEV (reference sequence). The CDR3 totals 15 residues. In nucleotides, the CDR3 is TGTGCCAGCAGTCCCGCCTTAACAGGGATCCATGGCTACACCTTC. Translation gives CASSPALTGIHGYTF.

The rearrangement joins TRBV9 to TRBJ2-7; 11 positions match TRBD2. The CDR3 consists of 15 residues. Germline V gene sequence: CDR1 SGDLS, CDR2 YYNGEE. The V gene end was trimmed by 3 bases and the J gene end by 5 bases; junction bases not matched to a gene: 7. CDR3 protein: CASSGGTSGLDEQYF. CDR3 nucleotides: TGTGCCAGCAGCGGAGGGACTAGCGGCTTGGACGAGCAGTACTTC.

The chain combines TRBV27 with TRBJ2-5; TRBD2 matches at 8 bases. There are 15 residues in the CDR3. The germline V gene encodes CDR1 MNHEY and CDR2 SMNVEV (reference sequence). The V segment lost 6 bases and the J segment 5 bases; nucleotides outside the gene matches: 11. The CDR3 region is CASSRSGGVRETQYF. CDR3 coding DNA: TGTGCCAGCAGCCGCTCCGGGGGGGTCCGGGAGACCCAGTACTTC.

The chain is built from TRBV5-1 and TRBJ2-1, with 7 bases fitting TRBD1. The V segment lost 2 bases and the J segment 5 bases; nucleotides outside the gene matches: 7. CDR1 SGHRS and CDR2 YFSETQ come from the germline V gene. This CDR3 is 15 amino acids long. CDR3 sequence (DNA): TGCGCCAGCAGCTTCCAAGGGACAGCCAACAATGAGCAGTTCTTC. Protein: CASSFQGTANNEQFF.

A single count supports this clone. J is TRBJ2-7 and V is TRBV5-1, with 7 bases identical to TRBD2. The J segment lost 2 bases and the V segment lost 2 bases, leaving 10 bases of the junction unmatched. CDR1 and CDR2 (germline): SGHRS, YFSETQ. This CDR3 region has 16 residues. This chain's CDR3 is CASSFLGGRGAYEQYF. As DNA, the CDR3 is TGCGCCAGCAGCTTCCTGGGGGGGAGAGGGGCCTACGAGCAGTACTTC. Variable domain in full (rest from reference TRBV5-1 and TRBJ2-7): KAGVTQTPRYLIKTRGQQVTLSCSPISGHRSVSWYQQTPGQGLQFLFEYFSETQRNKGNFPGRFSGRQFSNSRSEMNVSTLELGDSALYLCASSFLGGRGAYEQYFGPGTRLTVT.

The rearrangement uses TRBV5-1 and TRBJ2-7, with 11 bases identical to TRBD1. The CDR3 runs to 14 residues. Trimming took 4 bases from V and 4 from J; bases not matched to a gene: 4. CDR1 SGHRS and CDR2 YFSETQ come from the germline V gene. CDR3 sequence (DNA): TGCGCCAGCAGCGCTGGACAGGGGGCTTACGAGCAGTACTTC. It translates to CASSAGQGAYEQYF.

This chain uses TRBV19 with TRBJ2-2; possible D gene TRBD1, 6 bases. The CDR3 has 14 residues. CDR1 LNHDA and CDR2 SQIVND come from the germline V gene (reference sequence). V gave up 5 bases and J gave up 6 bases, with 13 bases separating them. The CDR3 loop reads CASSSPQGSGELFF. As DNA, the CDR3 is TGTGCCAGTAGTTCCCCACAGGGTTCCGGGGAGCTGTTTTTT.

V and J are TRBV11-2 and TRBJ1-1; possible D gene TRBD1, 5 bases. The CDR3 spans 11 residues. Germline lookup yields CDR1 SGHAT and CDR2 FQNNGV. Deletions cut 2 bases from V and 7 bases from J, with 5 bases between. The CDR3 bases are TGTGCCAGCAGCTTACAGGGTGAAGCTTTCTTT. Translated: CASSLQGEAFF.

The genes are TRBV2 and TRBJ1-5; D might be TRBD1 (5 bases). This CDR3 is built from 16 residues. Germline V gives CDR1 SNHLY, CDR2 FYNNEI. Trimming stripped 6 bases from V and 1 base from J, with 16 bases between. The CDR3 nucleotides read TGTGCCAGCAGGCTCCTAGGAGGGGCGAGCAATCAGCCCCAGCATTTT. Translating gives CASRLLGGASNQPQHF.

V and J are TRBV5-1 and TRBJ1-5, with 7 bases aligning to TRBD1. Losses at the gene ends were 5 bases for V and 1 base for J; bases not matched to a gene: 3. The germline CDR1 and CDR2 sequences are SGHRS and YFSETQ. This CDR3 has 14 residues. CDR3 DNA: TGCGCCAGCAGGCCGGGACAGAGCAATCAGCCCCAGCATTTT. It codes for CASRPGQSNQPQHF.

This clone was detected a few times. The chain combines TRBV28 with TRBJ1-2, with 7 nucleotides matching TRBD1. From germline, CDR1 is MDHEN and CDR2 SYDVKM. With 11 bases clipped from V and 4 bases from J, the junction kept 13 bases outside the gene matches. The CDR3 length is 14 residues. The CDR3 DNA follows: TGTGCCGCCGTCGAACAGGGGAGTAGCTATGGCTACACCTTC. Its translation: CAAVEQGSSYGYTF.

J is TRBJ1-1 and V is TRBV5-4; no definite D call. The length of the CDR3 is 13 residues. The V gene's germline CDR1 is SGHNT and CDR2 YYREEE (reference sequence). The V gene lost 2 bases and the J gene lost 0 bases, with 5 bases spanning the gap. The CDR3 is CASSFPMNTEAFF. The CDR3 DNA sequence: TGTGCCAGCAGCTTTCCAATGAACACTGAAGCTTTCTTT.

A single count supports this clone. CDR3 loop: CASNRGNQPQHF. The CDR3 DNA sequence: TGTGCCAGCAACAGGGGCAATCAGCCCCAGCATTTT. The chain combines TRBV2 with TRBJ1-5; D might be TRBD1 (6 bases). The CDR3 runs 12 residues. V lost 7 bases to trimming and J lost 2 bases, with 6 bases between them. CDR1 is SNHLY, CDR2 FYNNEI, per germline.

The J gene is TRBJ1-2, the V gene TRBV9; TRBD1 might be the D (6 bases). The CDR3 totals 13 residues. Germline CDR1 SGDLS, CDR2 YYNGEE. The germline V and J ends were trimmed by 4 bases and 4 bases, with 11 bases remaining between them. CDR3 sequence (DNA): TGTGCCAGCAGCCCCCGGACAGCCTATGGCTACACCTTC. Translation gives CASSPRTAYGYTF.

The chain carries TRBV5-4 and TRBJ2-1; TRBD2 matches at 15 bases. V trimming: 4 bases; J trimming: 8 bases; junction bases outside the gene matches: 10. The CDR3 totals 17 residues. CDR1 SGHNT and CDR2 YYREEE come from the germline V gene (reference sequence). CDR3 bases: TGTGCCAGCAGCCCCGGGACGGGACTAGCGGGAGGCGATGAGCAGTTCTTC. This gives the protein CASSPGTGLAGGDEQFF.

The V and J genes are TRBV7-9 and TRBJ2-7; a weak D match, TRBD1 (5 bases). V dropped 2 bases and J dropped 4 bases, with 18 bases sitting between them. The CDR3 runs to 16 residues. Germline V lookup: CDR1 SEHNR, CDR2 FQNEAQ (reference sequence). The CDR3 spells CASSLIGAAGRYEQYF. CDR3 sequence (DNA): TGTGCCAGCAGCTTAATTGGGGCTGCTGGGCGGTACGAGCAGTACTTC.

The CDR3 here is CASSLWASGYNEQFF. CDR3 nucleotide sequence: TGCGCCAGCAGCTTGTGGGCTAGCGGATACAATGAGCAGTTCTTC. The genes are TRBV5-1 and TRBJ2-1, with TRBD2 matching 7 bases. This CDR3 has 15 residues. After removal of 1 base from V and 4 bases from J, the junction contained 5 bases not matched to a gene. From germline, CDR1 is SGHRS and CDR2 YFSETQ.

This clone appeared a few times. The J gene is TRBJ1-4, the V gene TRBV27; TRBD1 matches at 7 bases. The CDR3 totals 15 residues. CDR1 is MNHEY, CDR2 SMNVEV, per germline (reference sequence). V gave up 5 bases and J gave up 7 bases; unmatched junction bases: 10. CDR3: CASSVTGMSREKLFF. CDR3 nucleotides: TGTGCCAGCAGTGTGACAGGGATGAGTCGTGAAAAACTGTTTTTT.

The chain carries TRBV6-1 and TRBJ1-2, with D tentatively TRBD1 (6 bases). The V gene lost 2 bases and the J gene lost 4 bases, with 14 bases spanning the gap. The germline CDR1 and CDR2 sequences are MNHNS and SASEGT. This CDR3 has 15 residues. In DNA form, the CDR3 reads TGTGCCAGCAGTGAAAGGGGGACCTTTGTCTATGGCTACACCTTC. Translated: CASSERGTFVYGYTF.

This clone has more than one count but fewer than ten. The chain recombines TRBV19 with TRBJ1-2, with TRBD1 identical over 7 bases. CDR3 length equals 13 residues. J gave up 4 bases and V 5 bases, and 4 bases lay outside the gene matches. Germline V gene data show CDR1 as LNHDA and CDR2 as SQIVND (reference sequence). CDR3 sequence (DNA): TGTGCCAGTAGTCGGGGACAGACCTATGGCTACACCTTC. Encoded protein: CASSRGQTYGYTF. Full variable domain (missing parts from reference TRBV19 and TRBJ1-2): DGGITQSPKYLFRKEGQNVTLSCEQNLNHDAMYWYRQDPGQGLRLIYYSQIVNDFQKGDIAEGYSVSREKKESFPLTVTSAQKNPTAFYLCASSRGQTYGYTFGSGTRLTVV.

V and J are TRBV2 and TRBJ2-5, with 8 bases that match TRBD2. CDR1 SNHLY and CDR2 FYNNEI come from the germline V gene. The CDR3 sequence is 12 residues long. Unmatched junction bases numbered 1, after V lost 6 bases and J lost 4 bases. The CDR3 nucleotides read TGTGCCAGCAGGGGGACTAGAGAGACCCAGTACTTC. It encodes CASRGTRETQYF.

The chain combines TRBV19 with TRBJ2-5; 7 bases align to TRBD1. The CDR3 spans 13 residues. CDR1 is LNHDA, CDR2 SQIVND, per germline (reference sequence). The V and J ends lost 6 bases and 1 base, in that order; junction bases with no gene match: 2. The CDR3 loop reads CASRWTGQETQYF. The CDR3 coding sequence is TGTGCCAGTAGGTGGACAGGCCAAGAGACCCAGTACTTC.

The rearrangement uses TRBV5-6 and TRBJ2-2, with TRBD2 matching over 13 bases. V lost 1 base to trimming and J lost 4 bases; unmatched junction nucleotides: 10. Germline V lookup: CDR1 SGHDT, CDR2 YYEEEE. This CDR3 has 19 residues. The CDR3 bases are TGTGCCAGCAGCTTGCAAAAGGGACTAGCGGGAAAGAGCACCGGGGAGCTGTTTTTT. Amino acids: CASSLQKGLAGKSTGELFF.